This T cell receptor beta chain originates from a study of shared clonotypes between healthy human individuals. Overall study: The study used three CD4 naive, three CD4 memory, two CD8 naive and one CD8 memory plate per donor. Overall study results and limits: Clonotypes not shared had lower generation probabilities than those common to all four donors.

Only Caucasian adults living in Nashville, Tennessee served as donors. Remarks on this clone: Antigen unknown.

Trimming left V 6 bases short and J 1 base short, with 19 bases between. CDR3 length: 16 amino acids. CDR1 and CDR2 (germline): LNHDA, SQIVND (reference sequence). The repertoire was sequenced with immunoSEQ multiplex PCR; TCRdb's copy has only in-frame clones and lacks some. The sample shows about a million clones, approximately 68% of them seen only once. Sequencing input: memory CD4+ T cells sorted from blood. The subset: CD45RA-negative fraction. This TCR was recovered from a man younger than 35 in good health. This chain connects TRBV19 to TRBJ2-7, with TRBD2 as a possible D gene (6 bases). The CDR3 coding sequence is TGTGCCAGTAGCCTCCTTTCAGGTAGCGGATCCTACGAGCAGTACTTC. It is translated as CASSLLSGSGSYEQYF.